These 22 T cell receptor beta chains share one sample of origin, sequenced in a study of cytomegalovirus exposure and HLA in healthy donors. This PCR relied on a set of 60 Vbeta primers and 13 Jbeta primers. Assay: immunoSEQ multiplex PCR; the TCRdb copy retains only in-frame clones and omits some. The table shows some 99,000 clones, with about 74% occurring only once. Sequenced material: PBMCs. These receptors came from a male donor in good health and CMV-seronegative.

This rearrangement joins TRBV19 to TRBJ1-2; possibly TRBD1 for D (6 bases). Trimming pared 5 bases from V and 2 bases from J, leaving 12 bases between. This CDR3 has 14 residues. CDR1 and CDR2 from the germline V gene are LNHDA and SQIVND (reference sequence). CDR3 DNA sequence: TGTGCCAGTAGTCGCTCAGGGGAGAACTATGGCTACACCTTC. Translating it yields CASSRSGENYGYTF.

The chain combines TRBV7-2 with TRBJ1-5; 9 bases map to TRBD1. Trimming took 1 base from V and 7 from J; bases not matched to a gene: 11. The CDR3 extends over 17 amino acids. The germline V gene has CDR1 SGHTA and CDR2 FQGNSA. CDR3 in DNA: TGTGCCAGCAGCTTAGTTTGGGACAGGGTTTTGCAACAGCCCCAGCATTTT. Amino acids: CASSLVWDRVLQQPQHF.

The chain is built from TRBV4-1 and TRBJ2-2; 8 bases agree with TRBD2. This CDR3 has 15 amino acids. Trimming took 1 base from V and 4 from J; bases not matched to a gene: 2. CDR1 and CDR2 (germline): MGHRA, YSYEKL. The CDR3 loop is CASSQAGGGTGELFF. Here the CDR3 DNA reads TGCGCCAGCAGCCAAGCGGGGGGGGGCACCGGGGAGCTGTTTTTT.

The chain links TRBV6-6 to TRBJ2-7; TRBD1 matches at 11 bases. CDR1 is MNHNY and CDR2 is SVGAGI in the germline V gene (reference sequence). This CDR3 is 14 amino acids long. Trimming took 5 bases from V and 11 from J; bases not matched to a gene: 11. The CDR3 sequence is CASSIHRTGGVEYF. The CDR3 region has the DNA TGTGCCAGCAGTATACACAGGACAGGGGGCGTTGAGTACTTC.

The rearrangement links TRBV27 to TRBJ1-2; D uncertain. The CDR3 is 13 amino acids. Germline V lookup: CDR1 MNHEY, CDR2 SMNVEV (reference sequence). V shed 7 bases and J shed 3 bases, with 12 bases lying between them. The CDR3 is CASKRTDYYGYTF. In DNA form, the CDR3 reads TGTGCCAGCAAACGGACGGACTACTATGGCTACACCTTC.

V and J are TRBV4-2 and TRBJ2-2; 15 positions agree with TRBD2. Germline V gene lookup returns CDR1 LGHNA and CDR2 YNFKEQ. CDR3 length: 18 residues. Unmatched junction bases numbered 5, after V lost 0 bases and J lost 6 bases. DNA of the CDR3: TGTGCCAGCAGCCAAGATTTCCGGACTAGCGGGAGGGCCGGGGAGCTGTTTTTT. This encodes CASSQDFRTSGRAGELFF.

This chain uses TRBV5-1 with TRBJ1-1; D is unclear. Germline CDR1 is SGHRS and CDR2 is YFSETQ. This CDR3 has 14 amino acids. V shed 0 bases and J shed 0 bases, with 6 bases lying between them. The DNA of the CDR3 is TGCGCCAGCAGCTTGGCGTATTTGAACACTGAAGCTTTCTTT. It yields the protein CASSLAYLNTEAFF. Together with reference TRBV5-1 and TRBJ1-1, the CDR3 gives the full variable domain: KAGVTQTPRYLIKTRGQQVTLSCSPISGHRSVSWYQQTPGQGLQFLFEYFSETQRNKGNFPGRFSGRQFSNSRSEMNVSTLELGDSALYLCASSLAYLNTEAFFGQGTRLTVV.

This sequence joins TRBV9 and TRBJ2-7, with 8 bases that match TRBD2. V lost 0 bases, J lost 7 bases, and 6 bases stayed unmatched. The CDR3 totals 14 residues. CDR1 is SGDLS and CDR2 is YYNGEE in the germline V gene. The CDR3, as DNA: TGTGCCAGCAGCGTAGGAGCGGGAGTAGGGGAGCAGTACTTC. Its translation is CASSVGAGVGEQYF.

This chain uses TRBV6-1 with TRBJ2-3, with 8 bases lining up with TRBD2. With 6 bases clipped from V and 6 bases from J, the junction kept 14 bases outside the gene matches. CDR1 and CDR2 from the germline V gene are MNHNS and SASEGT. This CDR3 has 16 residues. CDR3 in DNA: TGTGCCAGCAGGGAAATACCGGGACTAGTCTCCGATACGCAGTATTTT. It specifies CASREIPGLVSDTQYF.

The V and J genes are TRBV5-1 and TRBJ2-7; TRBD2 matches 7 bases. J was trimmed by 1 base and V by 1 base; bases with no gene match: 5. Germline V gene lookup returns CDR1 SGHRS and CDR2 YFSETQ. This CDR3 spans 15 amino acids. The CDR3 coding sequence is TGCGCCAGCAGCTTGAGGGACTACGCATCCTACGAGCAGTACTTC. Translated: CASSLRDYASYEQYF.

Relative to its sample, this clone is medium-sized (0.01 to 0.1%). The chain joins TRBV28 to TRBJ2-7, with D tentatively TRBD2 (6 bases). V lost 3 bases to trimming and J lost 0 bases, with 15 bases between them. Looked up from germline, CDR1 is MDHEN and CDR2 is SYDVKM. This CDR3 region has 16 residues. As DNA, the CDR3 is TGTGCCAGCAGTTTTGCGGGCGGGATAAACTCCTACGAGCAGTACTTC. It yields the protein CASSFAGGINSYEQYF. Full variable domain (outside the CDR3, taken from reference TRBV28 and TRBJ2-7): DVKVTQSSRYLVKRTGEKVFLECVQDMDHENMFWYRQDPGLGLRLIYFSYDVKMKEKGDIPEGYSVSREKKERFSLILESASTNQTSMYLCASSFAGGINSYEQYFGPGTRLTVT.

In this sample, this clone turned up a few times. This chain links TRBV30 with TRBJ2-7, with TRBD2 as a possible D gene (5 bases). The CDR3 contains 12 residues. CDR1 and CDR2 from the germline V gene are GTSNPN and SVGIG (reference sequence). V was clipped by 3 bases and J by 0 bases, with 6 bases between them. The chain's CDR3 is CAWRGSSYEQYF. The DNA of the CDR3 is TGTGCCTGGAGGGGGAGCTCCTACGAGCAGTACTTC.

The rearrangement links TRBV6-6 to TRBJ1-1, with TRBD1 as a possible D gene (5 bases). Looked up from germline, CDR1 is MNHNY and CDR2 is SVGAGI (reference sequence). Trimming took off 4 bases at V and 4 bases at J, with 13 bases between the two ends. CDR3 length equals 14 residues. The CDR3 DNA reads TGTGCCAGCAGTTCCGGACGGGACTCCACTGAAGCTTTCTTT. Residues: CASSSGRDSTEAFF.

By share, this clone counts as medium-sized. This sequence joins TRBV6-1 and TRBJ2-2; weak D call: TRBD1 (6 bases). Germline V gives CDR1 MNHNS, CDR2 SASEGT. V lost 7 bases and J 5 bases, leaving 17 bases between the germline ends. The CDR3 is made up of 15 amino acids. The CDR3: CASTWDNPRTGELFF. CDR3 sequence (DNA): TGTGCCAGCACCTGGGACAATCCGAGGACCGGGGAGCTGTTTTTT.

This rearrangement joins TRBV7-2 to TRBJ2-1, with TRBD1 matching 10 bases. V lost 6 bases and J lost 4; bases outside the gene matches: 0. Germline CDR1 reads SGHTA; CDR2 reads FQGNSA. The CDR3 loop spans 13 amino acids. The DNA of the CDR3 is TGTGCCAGCAGGGACAGGGGGTACAATGAGCAGTTCTTC. Its translation: CASRDRGYNEQFF.

This rearrangement joins TRBV30 to TRBJ2-1; D is unresolved. The CDR3 runs 12 residues. Germline V CDR1 and CDR2: GTSNPN, SVGIG (reference sequence). The V end lost 1 base, the J end lost 9 bases, and 10 bases lay between the germline ends. CDR3 sequence: CAWSGSTVEQFF. DNA for the CDR3: TGTGCCTGGAGTGGTAGTACAGTTGAGCAGTTCTTC. The full variable domain, rest sourced from reference TRBV30 and TRBJ2-1, is SQTIHQWPATLVQPVGSPLSLECTVEGTSNPNLYWYRQAAGRGLQLLFYSVGIGQISSEVPQNLSASRPQDRQFILSSKKLLLSDSGFYLCAWSGSTVEQFFGPGTRLTVL.

This clone has a single count. The chain carries TRBV6-5 and TRBJ2-7; TRBD1 is a possible D gene (6 bases). The V gene's germline CDR1 is MNHEY and CDR2 SVGAGI. The CDR3 spans 13 residues. The V end lost 0 bases, the J end lost 4 bases, and 7 bases lay between the germline ends. CDR3 sequence: CASSYSTGYEQYF. CDR3 DNA sequence: TGTGCCAGCAGTTACTCGACAGGATACGAGCAGTACTTC.

V is TRBV23-1 and J is TRBJ1-2; D is perhaps TRBD1 (5 bases). TRBV23-1 is an open reading frame whose function is uncertain. The V gene lost 0 bases and the J gene lost 4 bases, with 12 bases spanning the gap. This CDR3 region has 15 residues. The CDR3 region is CASSQSGDRSYGYTF. The CDR3 DNA reads TGCGCCAGCAGTCAATCGGGCGACAGAAGCTATGGCTACACCTTC.

This chain uses TRBV7-2 with TRBJ1-5, with a tentative D call TRBD1 (6 bases). V was pared by 2 bases and J by 4 bases, with 15 bases between. This CDR3 comprises 16 residues. In germline, CDR1 is SGHTA, CDR2 FQGNSA. In nucleotides, the CDR3 is TGTGCCAGCAGCTTAAAACTTGGACAGCATAATCAGCCCCAGCATTTT. Its translation: CASSLKLGQHNQPQHF.

The rearrangement links TRBV5-8 to TRBJ2-3; 10 bases are shared with TRBD2. The CDR3 runs 15 residues. V trimming: 1 base; J trimming: 4 bases; junction bases outside the gene matches: 3. Germline-derived CDR1 and CDR2 are SGHTS and YDEGEE. This CDR3 reads CASSLSGRAADTQYF. CDR3 DNA sequence: TGTGCCAGCAGCTTGAGCGGGAGGGCCGCAGATACGCAGTATTTT.

This chain uses TRBV5-1 with TRBJ2-2; a weak D match, TRBD2 (6 bases). CDR1 SGHRS and CDR2 YFSETQ come from the germline V gene. V dropped 4 bases and J dropped 2 bases, with 15 bases sitting between them. The CDR3 totals 16 residues. Written as DNA, the CDR3 is TGCGCCAGCAGCCACAGCAGACTAGGAAACACCGGGGAGCTGTTTTTT. Its translation: CASSHSRLGNTGELFF.

The V call is TRBV28, the J call TRBJ2-2; the match to TRBD2 covers 15 bases. From germline, CDR1 is MDHEN and CDR2 SYDVKM. The CDR3 sequence is 19 residues long. J gave up 3 bases and V 7 bases, and 12 bases lay outside the gene matches. CDR3 loop: CASTKIGLAGGLHTGELFF. In DNA form, the CDR3 reads TGTGCCAGCACTAAGATTGGACTAGCGGGAGGGCTTCACACCGGGGAGCTGTTTTTT.